These 29 T cell receptor beta chains originate from one sample sequenced in a study of shared clonotypes between healthy human individuals. Profiled with immunoSEQ multiplex PCR; TCRdb holds only in-frame clones, not every one. The repertoire holds roughly 490,000 clones, with 70% to 80% as singletons. The specimen was PBMCs. These receptors came from a woman in her forties in good health. Some clones in this sample may be carry-over from other donors' samples.

V and J are TRBV11-2 and TRBJ2-7, with no clear D. This CDR3 has 14 amino acids. V shed 6 bases and J shed 0 bases, with 12 bases lying between them. Germline V gene lookup returns CDR1 SGHAT and CDR2 FQNNGV. CDR3 region: CASRPATPSYEQYF. CDR3 in DNA: TGTGCCAGCAGGCCAGCAACCCCCTCCTACGAGCAGTACTTC.

The chain links TRBV28 to TRBJ2-2; D is undetermined. Trimming shortened V by 4 bases and J by 6 bases, and 9 bases separated the two germline ends. The CDR3 consists of 13 residues. The germline CDR1 and CDR2 sequences are MDHEN and SYDVKM. CDR3 DNA: TGTGCCAGCAGTTCCCGTAGAGCCGGGGAGCTGTTTTTT. It specifies CASSSRRAGELFF. Full variable domain (missing parts from reference TRBV28 and TRBJ2-2): DVKVTQSSRYLVKRTGEKVFLECVQDMDHENMFWYRQDPGLGLRLIYFSYDVKMKEKGDIPEGYSVSREKKERFSLILESASTNQTSMYLCASSSRRAGELFFGEGSRLTVL.

This clone occurred a few times. The gene calls are TRBV9 and TRBJ1-1, with TRBD1 as a possible D gene (6 bases). This CDR3 is built from 17 residues. The V gene's germline CDR1 is SGDLS and CDR2 YYNGEE. V was clipped by 4 bases and J by 0 bases, with 19 bases between them. For the CDR3, the DNA is TGTGCCAGCAGCCTAGGGGGTGCGCCCGGCATGAACACTGAAGCTTTCTTT. This codes for CASSLGGAPGMNTEAFF.

The chain is built from TRBV5-4 and TRBJ2-2, with 10 bases matching TRBD2. The ends lost 3 bases at V and 4 bases at J; junction bases unmatched: 6. The CDR3 spans 16 residues. CDR1 and CDR2 (germline): SGHNT, YYREEE (reference sequence). CDR3 DNA: TGTGCCAGCAGCTGGTCAGCGGGAGGGTTCACCGGGGAGCTGTTTTTT. Residues: CASSWSAGGFTGELFF.

The rearrangement uses TRBV29-1 and TRBJ2-1; D gene unclear. The CDR3 has 10 amino acids. V gave up 8 bases and J gave up 15 bases, with 17 bases separating them. From germline, CDR1 is SQVTM and CDR2 ANQGSEA. CDR3 protein: CSPHGVWRFF. CDR3 sequence (DNA): TGCAGCCCCCACGGAGTTTGGCGGTTCTTC.

Comment on this clone: Given a much more abundant clone one base away, this may be a read error. The chain joins TRBV29-1 to TRBJ2-5, with TRBD2 matching over 7 bases. Looked up from germline, CDR1 is SQVTM and CDR2 is ANQGSEA. This CDR3 contains 14 residues. V trimming: 4 bases; J trimming: 2 bases; junction bases outside the gene matches: 7. The CDR3 spells CSVGGPAGQETQYF. CDR3 nucleotide sequence: TGCAGCGTTGGAGGACCAGCGGGACAAGAGACCCAGTACTTC.

The chain recombines TRBV5-6 with TRBJ1-2, with D unresolved. The CDR3 is 13 residues long. Germline lookup yields CDR1 SGHDT and CDR2 YYEEEE. Trimming stripped 3 bases from V and 2 bases from J, with 8 bases between. The CDR3 nucleotides read TGTGCCAGCAGCTACGGATCGAACTATGGCTACACCTTC. This encodes CASSYGSNYGYTF.

The V gene is TRBV6-5, the J gene TRBJ2-7; perhaps TRBD1 as D (6 bases). CDR1 is MNHEY, CDR2 SVGAGI, per germline. V lost 6 bases to trimming and J lost 6 bases, with 15 bases between them. CDR3 length: 13 residues. CDR3 sequence reads: CASSWDQGFEQYF. CDR3 in DNA: TGTGCCAGCAGCTGGGACCAGGGGTTCGAGCAGTACTTC.

This clone occurred many times. The chain has TRBV7-6 and TRBJ2-1; TRBD2 agrees at 7 bases. The germline CDR1 and CDR2 sequences are SGHVS and FNYEAQ. The CDR3 has 16 amino acids. J lost 4 bases, V lost 1 base, and 7 bases had no gene match. The CDR3 DNA sequence: TGTGCCAGCAGCTTAGTCGGTAGCGGGTATTACAATGAGCAGTTCTTC. Protein: CASSLVGSGYYNEQFF. Filled out from reference TRBV7-6 and TRBJ2-1, the complete variable domain reads GAGVSQSPRYKVTKRGQDVALRCDPISGHVSLYWYRQALGQGPEFLTYFNYEAQQDKSGLPNDRFSAERPEGSISTLTIQRTEQRDSAMYRCASSLVGSGYYNEQFFGPGTRLTVL.

CDR3 sequence: CASSRSQGVAFF. CDR3 nucleotide sequence: TGCGCCAGCAGTCGGTCACAGGGTGTAGCTTTCTTT. V gene TRBV10-2 combines with J gene TRBJ1-1, with a tentative D call TRBD1 (6 bases). The germline gives CDR1 WSHSY, CDR2 SAAADI. This CDR3 spans 12 amino acids. V dropped 5 bases and J dropped 10 bases, with 14 bases sitting between them.

The gene calls are TRBV28 and TRBJ2-2; D remains unclear. CDR3 length equals 13 residues. V was clipped by 3 bases and J by 5 bases, with 7 bases between them. Germline V lookup: CDR1 MDHEN, CDR2 SYDVKM. The CDR3 reads CASSFYLTGELFF. DNA for the CDR3: TGTGCCAGCAGTTTTTATCTAACCGGGGAGCTGTTTTTT. Full variable domain (missing parts from reference TRBV28 and TRBJ2-2): DVKVTQSSRYLVKRTGEKVFLECVQDMDHENMFWYRQDPGLGLRLIYFSYDVKMKEKGDIPEGYSVSREKKERFSLILESASTNQTSMYLCASSFYLTGELFFGEGSRLTVL.

The chain is built from TRBV5-6 and TRBJ2-3; 10 bases line up with TRBD1. V gave up 4 bases and J gave up 3 bases; unmatched junction bases: 8. The germline V gene has CDR1 SGHDT and CDR2 YYEEEE. There are 16 residues in the CDR3. The CDR3 loop is CASSRDRGQWTDTQYF. CDR3 nucleotide sequence: TGTGCCAGCAGCCGCGACAGGGGGCAGTGGACAGATACGCAGTATTTT.

This chain joins TRBV28 and TRBJ2-7; TRBD2 is a possible D gene (6 bases). Trimming took 1 base from V and 0 from J, leaving 19 bases between them. Germline V CDR1 and CDR2: MDHEN, SYDVKM. The CDR3 length is 18 residues. The CDR3 region has the DNA TGTGCCAGCAGTTTATATGGGGGAGGCGTAATTAGCTCCTACGAGCAGTACTTC. It codes for CASSLYGGGVISSYEQYF.

J is TRBJ2-5 and V is TRBV10-3, with 8 nucleotides matching TRBD1. The end of the DNA fits TRBJ2-7 better, so the J call may be wrong. Germline CDR1 ENHRY, CDR2 SYGVKD. This CDR3 comprises 16 residues. The CDR3 spells CAISANEQGVTYEQYF. The CDR3 DNA reads TGTGCCATCAGTGCGAATGAACAGGGGGTGACCTACGAGCAGTACTTC.

The count of this clone is one. The chain is built from TRBV5-6 and TRBJ2-5, with D tentatively TRBD1 or TRBD2 (5 bases each). Germline loops: CDR1 SGHDT, CDR2 YYEEEE. This CDR3 is 15 amino acids long. V shed 4 bases and J shed 4 bases, with 17 bases lying between them. The CDR3 here is CASSSDLWGSETQYF. As DNA, the CDR3 is TGTGCCAGCAGCAGCGATCTTTGGGGGTCAGAGACCCAGTACTTC.

Regarding this clone: This likely stems from a read error, as it lies one base from a far larger clone. The J gene is TRBJ2-5, the V gene TRBV7-2; 8 positions match TRBD1. Per the germline V gene, CDR1 is SGHTA and CDR2 is FQGNSA. The CDR3 extends over 14 amino acids. CDR3 region: CASSVRQGSETRYF. The DNA for the CDR3 is TGTGCCAGCAGCGTCAGACAGGGGAGCGAGACCCGGTACTTC.

The chain joins TRBV11-2 to TRBJ2-1; D unclear. Germline CDR1 reads SGHAT; CDR2 reads FQNNGV. This CDR3 spans 13 amino acids. V dropped 3 bases and J dropped 3 bases, with 6 bases sitting between them. Written as DNA, the CDR3 is TGTGCCAGCAGCTTGACTGACTACAATGAGCAGTTCTTC. Its protein is CASSLTDYNEQFF.

In this sample, this clone turned up once. A much larger clone lies a single base off, so this may be a read error. Other DNA sequences in this sample translate to the same CDR3. This chain uses TRBV27 with TRBJ2-7; TRBD2 aligns across 7 bases. Germline loops: CDR1 MNHEY, CDR2 SMNVEV (reference sequence). This CDR3 is built from 15 residues. DNA of the CDR3: TGTGCTAGCAGTTTTCTAGCGGCTAGCTCCTACGAGCAGTACTTC. This codes for CASSFLAASSYEQYF.

This clone was counted only a few times. The gene calls are TRBV4-2 and TRBJ2-1; perhaps TRBD1 as D (5 bases). The V gene's germline CDR1 is LGHNA and CDR2 YNFKEQ. V was clipped by 4 bases and J by 8 bases, with 9 bases between them. There are 12 residues in the CDR3. The CDR3: CASSPQGHEQFF. The CDR3 nucleotides are TGTGCCAGCAGCCCCCAGGGCCATGAGCAGTTCTTC.

Comments on this clone: At one of its ends the junction is not consistent with the germline gene, which may arise from a read error. The rearrangement uses TRBV7-7 and TRBJ2-3; unclear D gene. Germline V lookup: CDR1 SSHAT, CDR2 FNYEAQ (reference sequence). The CDR3 is 13 residues long. CDR3 nucleotides: TGTGCTAGCAGCTTAGCCGCCTCAGATACGCAGTATTTT. As protein: CASSLAASDTQYF. The full variable domain, its missing parts supplied by reference TRBV7-7 and TRBJ2-3, is GAGVSQSPRYKVTKRGQDVTLRCDPISSHATLYWYQQALGQGPEFLTYFNYEAQPDKSGLPSDRFSAERPEGSISTLTIQRTEQRDSAMYRCASSLAASDTQYFGPGTRLTVL.

This chain uses TRBV5-1 with TRBJ2-3; D not certain. The V gene's germline CDR1 is SGHRS and CDR2 YFSETQ. V was pared by 2 bases and J by 2 bases, with 12 bases between. This CDR3 has 15 residues. CDR3 region: CASSFSDGSTDTQYF. The CDR3 region has the DNA TGCGCCAGCAGCTTCTCGGACGGCTCCACAGATACGCAGTATTTT.

The chain couples TRBV11-2 to TRBJ1-3; no reliable D call. This CDR3 is built from 12 residues. From germline, CDR1 is SGHAT and CDR2 FQNNGV. Between the trimmed V and J ends, which lost 3 bases and 4 bases, there was a span of 4 bases. CDR3 coding DNA: TGTGCCAGCAGCTTCAGCGGAAACACCATATATTTT. Its translation: CASSFSGNTIYF.

There are a few counts of this clone. The chain is built from TRBV5-1 and TRBJ1-2, with no clear D. With 4 bases removed from V and 3 bases from J, the gap between germline ends came to 10 bases. Germline CDR1 and CDR2: SGHRS and YFSETQ. This CDR3 region has 13 residues. CDR3 residues: CASSHTDHYGYTF. CDR3 DNA sequence: TGCGCCAGCAGCCACACAGATCACTATGGCTACACCTTC.

On this clone itself: With only one base between it and a far larger clone, this is likely a read error. This CDR3 is also generated by other DNA sequences in the sample. The genes are TRBV30 and TRBJ1-1, with D possibly TRBD1 on 5 matching bases. V lost 1 base to trimming and J lost 12 bases, with 21 bases between them. The germline V gene has CDR1 GTSNPN and CDR2 SVGIG (reference sequence). The CDR3 length is 14 residues. The CDR3 nucleotides are TGTGCCTGGAGTGACCGAGGGGTCACCATCTCATCTTTCTTT. Its translation: CAWSDRGVTISSFF.

This clone showed up just a few times. The V gene is TRBV5-1, the J gene TRBJ2-1; possibly TRBD1 or TRBD2 for D (5 bases each). The CDR3 runs 14 residues. Trimming cost V 4 bases and J 4 bases, with 12 bases left between them. Germline CDR1 and CDR2: SGHRS and YFSETQ. CDR3 nucleotide sequence: TGCGCCAGCAGCCAAGGGACGGTTTACAATGAGCAGTTCTTC. This gives the protein CASSQGTVYNEQFF.

This clone was recorded a few times. The J gene is TRBJ2-7, the V gene TRBV6-5; D could derive from TRBD1 or TRBD2 (6 bases each). CDR1 is MNHEY, CDR2 SVGAGI, per germline. Trimming stripped 0 bases from V and 3 bases from J, with 15 bases between. The CDR3 contains 16 residues. CDR3 amino acids: CASSYSIGGGGYEQYF. The DNA for the CDR3 is TGTGCCAGCAGTTACTCGATTGGAGGAGGGGGCTACGAGCAGTACTTC.

CDR3 protein: CASILGGSGVSTDTQYF. Here the CDR3 DNA reads TGTGCCAGCATTCTGGGGGGGAGCGGCGTAAGCACAGATACGCAGTATTTT. J is TRBJ2-3 and V is TRBV28; 7 bases line up with TRBD2. V lost 7 bases, J lost 0 bases, and 13 bases stayed unmatched. CDR1 and CDR2 from the germline V gene are MDHEN and SYDVKM. This CDR3 has 17 residues.

In regard to this clone: A single base separates this from a much larger clone, so it may be a read error. The V and J genes are TRBV2 and TRBJ1-5; unclear D gene. CDR1 is SNHLY, CDR2 FYNNEI, per germline. This CDR3 is 13 amino acids long. The CDR3 spells CVSSVGYNQPQHF. In nucleotides, the CDR3 is TGTGTCAGCAGTGTGGGCTACAATCAGCCCCAGCATTTT.

The chain carries TRBV4-1 and TRBJ1-5; no clear D. Trimming pared 4 bases from V and 7 bases from J, leaving 14 bases between. The CDR3 spans 14 residues. Germline V gives CDR1 MGHRA, CDR2 YSYEKL. CDR3 nucleotide sequence: TGCGCCAGCAGCCCCCCCGGGGAGCGGCAGCCCCAGCATTTT. This gives the protein CASSPPGERQPQHF.